This T cell receptor beta chain emerged from a study of molecular identifiers for immune sequencing clone quantification. General observations from the study: A shared barcode on identical TCR molecules could lead to underestimated sizes for highly expanded clones.

A word on this clonotype: Its specificity is unknown.

The CDR3 has 15 amino acids. Germline CDR1 reads MNHEY; CDR2 reads SMNVEV (reference sequence). V shed 5 bases, J shed 4 bases, and the junction held 11 bases outside the gene matches. TCRdb independently ran MiXCR on the PCR reads; one entry per CDR3 protein. The sample shows a few hundred thousand distinct CDR3 sequences, 24% of them seen only once. The sample comprised naive CD8+ T cells from blood, with Jurkat cell RNA spiked in. The subset: FACS-sorted CD8+CD4-CCR7+CD45RA+ naive T cells. The rearrangement links TRBV27 to TRBJ2-7, with TRBD2 matching 7 bases. This clonotype originated in a human donor in good health. Some libraries in this study had Jurkat cell RNA spiked in. The CDR3, as DNA: TGTGCCAGCAGTCAAACTAGCGCGGGCGTTTACGAGCAGTACTTC. Its translation is CASSQTSAGVYEQYF.